These 9 T cell receptor beta chains were all obtained from the same sample, sequenced in a study of CD8 T cells in ankylosing spondylitis. TCRdb reprocessed the 5' RACE reads with MiXCR, giving one entry per CDR3 protein. The sample includes some 240,000 distinct CDR3 sequences, 8% to 9.5% of them seen just once. The sequenced sample was blood, either unsorted or a sorted T cell fraction (not recorded which). Receptor source: a male donor with ankylosing spondylitis or in good health (not recorded which).

This clonotype has ten or more counts. The V gene is TRBV20-1, the J gene TRBJ2-7; D is possibly TRBD1 (5 bases). The CDR3 runs 15 residues. V lost 6 bases and J 1 base, leaving 19 bases between the germline ends. In germline, CDR1 is DFQATT, CDR2 SNEGSKA (reference sequence). The CDR3 region has the DNA TGCAGTGCCGTCCTCACAGGAGAAGGGTCCTACGAGCAGTACTTC. Amino acids: CSAVLTGEGSYEQYF.

The sample holds many counts of this clonotype. This sequence joins TRBV6-1 and TRBJ2-5; 7 bases line up with TRBD1. The CDR3 has 15 amino acids. The germline V gene encodes CDR1 MNHNS and CDR2 SASEGT. V shed 7 bases and J 3 bases; nucleotides not matched to a gene: 11. CDR3 nucleotides: TGTGCCAGCACCTCCCTCCCCGGGACAGAAGAGACCCAGTACTTC. This translates into CASTSLPGTEETQYF.

This clonotype was found many times. The CDR3 nucleotides are TGTGCCAGCAGCCTTCGGACTAGCGGAGGCGGGAATGAGCAGTTCTTC. Its protein is CASSLRTSGGGNEQFF. This chain connects TRBV7-9 to TRBJ2-1, with 10 positions matching TRBD2. Germline lookup yields CDR1 SEHNR and CDR2 FQNEAQ (reference sequence). V dropped 5 bases and J dropped 7; count of bases not matched to a gene: 11. The CDR3 totals 16 residues.

This clonotype occurred many times. The genes are TRBV10-3 and TRBJ2-7, with 9 nucleotides matching TRBD1. After removal of 4 bases from V and 2 bases from J, the junction contained 6 bases not matched to a gene. CDR1 is ENHRY and CDR2 is SYGVKD in the germline V gene. There are 15 residues in the CDR3. In nucleotides, the CDR3 is TGTGCCATCAGTGGGTCCGACAGGGGGACCTACGAGCAGTACTTC. Translating gives CAISGSDRGTYEQYF.

This chain uses TRBV30 with TRBJ2-1; 14 bases map to TRBD2. This CDR3 is built from 15 residues. The V and J ends lost 4 bases and 7 bases, in that order; junction bases with no gene match: 6. CDR1 is GTSNPN and CDR2 is SVGIG in the germline V gene (reference sequence). The CDR3 here is CAWTHGLAGGNEQFF. CDR3 nucleotide sequence: TGTGCCTGGACCCACGGACTAGCGGGAGGAAATGAGCAGTTCTTC.

This clonotype was seen ten or more times. V usage is TRBV18 and J usage is TRBJ1-5; D call uncertain. The CDR3 consists of 13 residues. Trimming pared 3 bases from V and 2 bases from J, leaving 5 bases between. In germline, CDR1 is KGHSH, CDR2 LQKENI. The CDR3 is CASSPIRNQPQHF. For the CDR3, the DNA is TGTGCCAGCTCACCTATACGCAATCAGCCCCAGCATTTT.

This clonotype was detected ten times or more. The chain carries TRBV7-8 and TRBJ2-3; unclear D gene. From germline, CDR1 is SGHVS and CDR2 FQNEAQ. The CDR3 totals 14 residues. V lost 1 base, J lost 0 bases, and 5 bases lay in between. CDR3 residues: CASSLGPSTDTQYF. CDR3 coding DNA: TGTGCCAGCAGCTTAGGTCCTAGCACAGATACGCAGTATTTT.

This clonotype was observed at least ten times. The chain recombines TRBV29-1 with TRBJ2-1, with 7 bases aligning to TRBD2. Germline lookup yields CDR1 SQVTM and CDR2 ANQGSEA. CDR3 length equals 14 residues. With V trimmed by 1 base and J by 5 bases, 5 bases remained unmatched. The CDR3 loop reads CSVEGGSFDNEQFF. The CDR3 coding sequence is TGCAGCGTTGAAGGCGGGAGTTTCGACAATGAGCAGTTCTTC.

This clonotype was observed a single time. The chain has TRBV4-2 and TRBJ1-1, with a tentative D call TRBD1 (5 bases). CDR1 is LGHNA, CDR2 YNFKEQ, per germline. V lost 2 bases and J lost 4, with 20 bases in between. The CDR3 sequence is 17 residues long. The CDR3 sequence is CASSQRLDFTGPTEAFF. The CDR3 DNA sequence: TGTGCCAGCAGCCAAAGGCTAGACTTTACGGGACCCACTGAAGCTTTCTTT.